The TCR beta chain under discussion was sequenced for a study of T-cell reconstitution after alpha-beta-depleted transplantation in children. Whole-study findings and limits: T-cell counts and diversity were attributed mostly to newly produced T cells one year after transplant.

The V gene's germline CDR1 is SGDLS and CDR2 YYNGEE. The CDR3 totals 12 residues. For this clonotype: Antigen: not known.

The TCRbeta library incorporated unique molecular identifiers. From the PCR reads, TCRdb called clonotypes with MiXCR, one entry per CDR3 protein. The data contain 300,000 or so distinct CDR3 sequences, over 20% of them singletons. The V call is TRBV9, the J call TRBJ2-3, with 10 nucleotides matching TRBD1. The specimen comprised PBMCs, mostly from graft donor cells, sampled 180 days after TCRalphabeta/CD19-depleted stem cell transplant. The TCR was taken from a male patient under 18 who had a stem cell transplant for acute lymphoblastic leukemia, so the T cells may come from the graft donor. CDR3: CGDRGRVDTQYF. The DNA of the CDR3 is TGTGGAGACAGGGGGCGGGTAGATACGCAGTATTTT.